This T cell receptor beta chain is from a study of blood T cell repertoires in COVID-19 (dated by TCRdb to the early 2020s). About the full investigation: Samples covering the acute and convalescent phases of COVID-19 were provided by collaborators in the United States, Italy and Spain. A freely available public database, intended as a resource for researchers studying the immune response to SARS-CoV-2, is where the repertoires were released. Nearly every sample came with metadata listing a de-identified subject ID, COVID-19 status, age in years and sex. Deeply sampled blood TCRbeta repertoires from subjects exposed to, actively infected with, or recovered from COVID-19 were included in the dataset. Where HLA class I and class II types were available, the types were taken from metadata supplied by the sample provider, not from assay-based typing. Samples came from the ongoing ImmuneRACE study (first 160 participants) plus 1,254 subjects from 6 global collaborators. The material from the prospective study consisted of cDNA or gDNA derived from T cells, B-cell-depleted T cells, or PBMCs.

This clone has more than one count but fewer than ten. No cognate antigen has been identified for it. No base quality values were provided; no much bigger clone lies one nucleotide off. Whole blood was collected in K2EDTA tubes by collaborating institutions according to the institutions' own protocols. For TCRbeta analysis, collaborators shipped samples as frozen whole blood, isolated PBMCs, or DNA extracted from either of those sample types. TCRbeta CDR3 regions were amplified from genomic DNA using the immunoSEQ Assay, a bias-controlled multiplex PCR. For the original study's pipeline: Nucleated cell counts per sample were estimated from amplification of reference gene primers within the assay. Sequence reads were collapsed and filtered to measure the absolute abundance of every unique TCRbeta CDR3 rearrangement. For each sample, productive Simpson clonality was calculated as the square root of Simpson's diversity index across productive rearrangements. Sourced from immuneACCESS, this table was stored by TCRdb with only in-frame sequences that have V and J called. A share of the clones is absent; for the studies checked, an unresolved V gene accounts for under half, and the remainder has no known explanation. V and J calls plus clone size are reproduced from that table; the DNA served to infer D and trimming. The sample yields approximately 300,000 clones; 75% to 90% were counted once. The top ten clones comprise roughly 0.8% of the sample.

General study outcomes and caveats: Clinical and demographic metadata were provided uncurated, with the amount varying by source and participant.

Reading from cysteine to phenylalanine, the CDR3 counts 15 amino acids. The kept DNA is CDR3 alone, 45 bases in frame from the first base. In the germline V gene (reference sequence), CDR1 corresponds to MNHNY and CDR2 to SVGAGI. V is pared back by 8 bases and J by 1 base, with 15 bases lying between the germline termini. This receptor was taken from a man aged 25 to 40 with acute or convalescent COVID-19. Sequenced input: peripheral blood. The chain couples TRBV6-6 to TRBJ1-5; matching of 5 bases hints at TRBD1 as the D gene. The sequenced DNA is TGTGCCAGCTCTCCCGGGACTGGAAGCAATCAGCCCCAGCATTTT. It codes for CASSPGTGSNQPQHF.